A selection of T cell receptor beta chains follows, all from one sample in a study of control samples from healthy donors and cancer patients. Assay: immunoSEQ multiplex PCR; the TCRdb copy retains only in-frame clones and omits some. The sample shows tens of thousands of clones, roughly 92% of them seen only once. The sample taken for sequencing was PBMCs. These receptors were taken from a man aged 30 to 45 with colorectal cancer. The CDR3 runs from the conserved cysteine through the conserved F or W. The D gene is left open where the match is weak. Clone size is not always given. Where it is, it says once, few, many or a class for expanded clones.

d_call	j_call	v_call	clone_size	cdr3_length	cdr3_aa	cdr3_nt
TRBD1	TRBJ1-1	TRBV5-1	-	14	CASSLDRGVTEAFF	TGCGCCAGCAGCTTAGACAGGGGGGTCACTGAAGCTTTCTTT
TRBD1	TRBJ1-5	TRBV4-3	-	14	CASSPTGGFQPQHF	TGCGCCAGCAGCCCGACAGGGGGGTTCCAGCCCCAGCATTTT
-	TRBJ1-3	TRBV27	-	14	CASSLTGAGNTIYF	TGTGCCAGCAGTTTAACCGGGGCCGGAAACACCATATATTTT
-	TRBJ1-4	TRBV19	-	16	CASSTGTTAGQEKLFF	TGTGCCAGTAGTACGGGGACCACCGCCGGGCAGGAAAAACTGTTTTTT
TRBD2	TRBJ2-7	TRBV9	-	16	CASSVETSGDSYEQYF	TGTGCCAGCAGCGTAGAAACTAGCGGGGACTCCTACGAGCAGTACTTC
-	TRBJ2-5	TRBV15	-	14	CATSRDHPDRVGYF	TGTGCCACCAGCAGAGATCACCCCGACCGGGTGGGGTACTTC
TRBD1	TRBJ1-1	TRBV19	-	13	CASKRDSNTEAFF	TGTGCCAGCAAAAGGGACAGTAACACTGAAGCTTTCTTT
-	TRBJ1-2	TRBV28	-	12	CASSLGAESYTF	TGTGCCAGCAGTTTAGGGGCCGAAAGCTACACCTTC
-	TRBJ2-7	TRBV19	-	14	CASSISLIGYEQYF	TGTGCCAGTAGTATATCGCTTATCGGGTACGAGCAGTACTTC
-	TRBJ1-6	TRBV11-2	-	16	CASSYSLSSYNSPLHF	TGTGCCAGCAGCTACTCCCTTAGCTCCTATAATTCACCCCTCCACTTT
-	TRBJ2-3	TRBV24-1	once	19	CATSDSGGGLAISTDTQYF	TGTGCCACCAGTGATTCTGGGGGGGGCCTAGCGATTAGCACAGATACGCAGTATTTT
TRBD2	TRBJ2-3	TRBV6-1	-	15	CASSESSSGGDTQYF	TGTGCCAGCAGTGAAAGCTCTAGCGGGGGAGATACGCAGTATTTT
TRBD1	TRBJ1-4	TRBV19	-	17	CASSMGTAKRANEKLFF	TGTGCCAGTAGTATGGGGACAGCGAAGAGGGCTAATGAAAAACTGTTTTTT
-	TRBJ1-1	TRBV29-1	-	12	CSVEVQYTEAFF	TGCAGCGTTGAAGTACAGTACACTGAAGCTTTCTTT
TRBD1	TRBJ2-2	TRBV4-2	-	16	CASSQYQGANTGELFF	TGTGCCAGCAGCCAATATCAGGGGGCCAACACCGGGGAGCTGTTTTTT
-	TRBJ2-1	TRBV11-2	few	16	CASSPTLAGAGDEQFF	TGTGCCAGCAGCCCAACCCTGGCGGGGGCCGGAGATGAGCAGTTCTTC
-	TRBJ2-1	TRBV6-6	-	15	CASSYPGRGGYEQFF	TGTGCCAGCAGTTACCCAGGCAGGGGAGGATATGAGCAGTTCTTC
TRBD1	TRBJ1-4	TRBV27	-	15	CASSRTGSPGEKLFF	TGTGCCAGCAGTCGGACAGGGAGCCCCGGAGAAAAACTGTTTTTT
-	TRBJ1-2	TRBV7-6	-	15	CASSLRPGANYGYTF	TGTGCCAGCAGCTTACGACCAGGGGCTAACTATGGCTACACCTTC
-	TRBJ2-3	TRBV5-1	-	16	CASSFFTRASTDTQYF	TGCGCCAGCAGCTTCTTTACTAGGGCTAGCACAGATACGCAGTATTTT
-	TRBJ1-5	TRBV5-1	-	13	CASSFNSNQPQHF	TGCGCCAGCAGCTTTAATAGCAATCAGCCCCAGCATTTT
-	TRBJ2-1	TRBV7-2	-	13	CASSPGPSNEQFF	TGTGCCAGCAGCCCAGGACCCTCCAATGAGCAGTTCTTC
TRBD1	TRBJ1-2	TRBV9	few	13	CASSVTGAYGYTF	TGTGCCAGCAGCGTTACAGGGGCATATGGCTACACCTTC
-	TRBJ2-1	TRBV5-4	-	15	CASSLGGEAYNEQFF	TGTGCCAGCAGCTTGGGGGGGGAGGCCTACAATGAGCAGTTCTTC
TRBD1	TRBJ2-1	TRBV6-6	-	14	CASNGQGTYNEQFF	TGTGCCAGCAATGGACAGGGGACCTACAATGAGCAGTTCTTC
-	TRBJ2-5	TRBV3-1/TRBV3-2	-	12	CASSQERVTQYF	TGTGCCAGCAGCCAGGAGAGAGTGACCCAGTACTTC
-	TRBJ1-6	TRBV7-9	-	15	CASSLVAGSYSPLHF	TGTGCCAGCAGCTTAGTGGCAGGGAGCTATTCACCCCTCCACTTT
-	TRBJ1-1	TRBV29-1	-	10	CSVRNTEAFF	TGCAGCGTGAGAAACACTGAAGCTTTCTTT
-	TRBJ2-3	TRBV7-2	-	13	CASGEGSTDTQYF	TGTGCCAGCGGGGAAGGGAGCACAGATACGCAGTATTTT